This T cell receptor (beta chain) was sequenced in a study of regulatory T cells in long-lasting Graves disease. The sample's time point: persistent/refractory GD, antithyroid drugs over 5 years with positive TRAb. The TCR library was made from RNA that had been extracted from PBMCs in TRIzol. For this clonotype: A much larger clone lies one base from this, so it may be a read error.

Building of the TCR beta libraries involved iRepertoire HTBI primers and Arm-PCR of CDR3 regions. TCRdb independently ran MiXCR on the multiplex PCR reads; one entry per CDR3 protein. Of 400,000 to 600,000 distinct CDR3 sequences listed, around a fifth were seen once; the top ten hold 6.5% to 9%. The specimen was peripheral blood mononuclear cells (PBMCs), collected when the disease was refractory, from a patient treated with antithyroid drugs. This TCR derives from a female donor with Graves disease.

The CDR3 region has the DNA TGTACCAGCAGCTTAGGCGGGATGCCCCAGCATTTT. Amino acids: CTSSLGGMPQHF. The chain employs TRBV11-2 and TRBJ1-5, with D unresolved. CDR1 and CDR2 from the germline V gene are SGHAT and FQNNGV. CDR3 size: 12 residues.